A single sample is the source of the 7 T cell receptor beta chains below, sequenced in a study of T cells after yellow fever vaccination. TCRdb ran MiXCR on the 5' RACE reads and lists one entry per CDR3 protein. The sample lists about 350,000 distinct CDR3 sequences; 8% to 9.5% were seen once. The source was PBMCs, collected roughly 47 days after the first yellow fever vaccination. These receptors originate from a man aged 18 to 29 who received the YFV17D yellow fever vaccine.

With respect to this clonotype: A much larger clone lies one base from this, so it may be a read error. The CDR3, as DNA: TGCGCCAGCAGCTTGTCCTTAGGGGCCGAGCAGTACTTC. It translates to CASSLSLGAEQYF. The rearrangement joins TRBV5-1 to TRBJ2-7, with D maybe TRBD1 (5 bases). This CDR3 comprises 13 residues. The V end lost 1 base, the J end lost 6 bases, and 11 bases lay between the germline ends. CDR1 is SGHRS and CDR2 is YFSETQ in the germline V gene.

The chain employs TRBV12-3 or TRBV12-4 and TRBJ1-1; D uncertain. The length of the CDR3 is 13 residues. V was cut by 7 bases and J by 6 bases, with 15 bases left in between. This chain's CDR3 is CASIVSARAEAFF. The CDR3, as DNA: TGTGCCAGCATCGTATCCGCTAGGGCTGAAGCTTTCTTT.

This clonotype occurred a few times. The chain has TRBV27 and TRBJ2-1; D could derive from TRBD1 or TRBD2 (5 bases each). This CDR3 region has 15 residues. Per germline, CDR1 MNHEY and CDR2 SMNVEV (reference sequence). Trimming took off 8 bases at V and 4 bases at J, with 18 bases between the two ends. CDR3 in DNA: TGTGCCAGCGGAATCGGGGCAGCAGTATACAATGAGCAGTTCTTC. Translated: CASGIGAAVYNEQFF.

This clonotype is a singleton in its sample. The gene calls are TRBV5-8 and TRBJ2-3, with 9 bases that match TRBD2. Germline CDR1 and CDR2: SGHTS and YDEGEE. Trimming took 2 bases from V and 0 from J; bases not matched to a gene: 4. This CDR3 is 16 amino acids long. The DNA for the CDR3 is TGTGCCAGCAGCTTAGAGCGGGGGGTCAGCACAGATACGCAGTATTTT. This gives the protein CASSLERGVSTDTQYF. The complete variable domain, with remaining parts taken from reference TRBV5-8 and TRBJ2-3, reads EAGVTQSPTHLIKTRGQQATLRCSPISGHTSVYWYQQALGLGLQFLLWYDEGEERNRGNFPPRFSGRQFPNYSSELNVNALELEDSALYLCASSLERGVSTDTQYFGPGTRLTVL.

The gene calls are TRBV7-9 and TRBJ2-3; no clear D gene. In germline, CDR1 is SEHNR, CDR2 FQNEAQ (reference sequence). The ends were cut back, 2 bases at V and 6 bases at J, with 18 bases in the middle. This CDR3 spans 16 amino acids. In DNA, the CDR3 is TGTGCCAGCAGCTTAATGTTCGAGCGTCTGAAGGATACGCAGTATTTT. It codes for CASSLMFERLKDTQYF.

The chain uses TRBV5-1 and TRBJ2-5; the D gene is possibly TRBD2 (6 bases). Between the trimmed V and J ends, which lost 4 bases and 2 bases, there was a span of 12 bases. Germline CDR1 SGHRS, CDR2 YFSETQ. This CDR3 is built from 14 residues. The CDR3 sequence: CASSPGDLQETQYF. CDR3 nucleotide sequence: TGCGCCAGCAGCCCGGGGGACCTTCAAGAGACCCAGTACTTC.

This clonotype was seen only a few times. The gene calls are TRBV11-2 and TRBJ2-5, with a possible D match to TRBD2 (6 bases). CDR3 length: 19 amino acids. V shed 5 bases and J shed 9 bases, with 34 bases lying between them. Germline-derived CDR1 and CDR2 are SGHAT and FQNNGV. The CDR3 coding sequence is TGTGCCAGCAGCCCAACTCACAGGCTGAAGCGCCCGCGGGGAATGTCCCAGTACTTC. It codes for CASSPTHRLKRPRGMSQYF.